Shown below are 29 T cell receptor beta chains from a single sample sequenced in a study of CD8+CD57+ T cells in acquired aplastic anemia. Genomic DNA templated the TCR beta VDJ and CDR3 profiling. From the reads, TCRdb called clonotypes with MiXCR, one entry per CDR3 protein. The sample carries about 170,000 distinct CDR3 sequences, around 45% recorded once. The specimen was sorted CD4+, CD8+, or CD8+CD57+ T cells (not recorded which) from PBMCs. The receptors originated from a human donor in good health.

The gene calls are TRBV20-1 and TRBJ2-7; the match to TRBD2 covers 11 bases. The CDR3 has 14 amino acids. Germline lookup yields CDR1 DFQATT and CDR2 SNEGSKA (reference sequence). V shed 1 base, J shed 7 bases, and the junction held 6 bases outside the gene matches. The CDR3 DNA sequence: TGCAGTGCTAGAGTCCTAGCGGGGGGATCAGAGCAGTACTTC. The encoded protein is CSARVLAGGSEQYF.

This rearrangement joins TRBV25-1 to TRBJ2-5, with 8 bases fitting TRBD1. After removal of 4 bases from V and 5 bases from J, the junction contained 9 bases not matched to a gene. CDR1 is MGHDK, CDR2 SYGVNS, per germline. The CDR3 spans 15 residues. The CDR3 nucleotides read TGTGCCAGCAGTGGGCCCGGGACAGGCTTCGAGACCCAGTACTTC. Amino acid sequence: CASSGPGTGFETQYF.

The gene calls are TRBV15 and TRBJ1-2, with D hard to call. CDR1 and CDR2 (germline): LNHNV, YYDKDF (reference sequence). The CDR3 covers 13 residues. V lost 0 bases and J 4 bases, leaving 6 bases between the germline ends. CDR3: CATSRERGYGYTF. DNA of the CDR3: TGTGCCACCAGCAGAGAACGGGGCTATGGCTACACCTTC.

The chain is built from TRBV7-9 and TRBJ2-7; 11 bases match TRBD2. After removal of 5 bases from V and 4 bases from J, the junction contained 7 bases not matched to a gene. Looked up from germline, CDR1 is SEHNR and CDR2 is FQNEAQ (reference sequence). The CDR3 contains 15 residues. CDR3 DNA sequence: TGTGCCAGCAGCCCTCAGGGACTAGCGGTGTACGAGCAGTACTTC. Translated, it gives CASSPQGLAVYEQYF.

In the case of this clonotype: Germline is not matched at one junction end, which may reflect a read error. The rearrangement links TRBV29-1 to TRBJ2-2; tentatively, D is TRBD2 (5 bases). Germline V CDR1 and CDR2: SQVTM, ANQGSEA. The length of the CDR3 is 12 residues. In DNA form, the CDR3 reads TGCAGCGCTGAAGGAGGTGGTGGGGAGCTGTTTTTT. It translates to CSAEGGGGELFF.

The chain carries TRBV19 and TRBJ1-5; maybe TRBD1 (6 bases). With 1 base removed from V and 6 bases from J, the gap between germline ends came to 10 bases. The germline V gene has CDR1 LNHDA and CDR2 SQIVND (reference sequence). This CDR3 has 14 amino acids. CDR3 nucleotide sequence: TGTGCCAGTAGTATAGGAGGGGGAGGTCAGCCCCAGCATTTT. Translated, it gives CASSIGGGGQPQHF. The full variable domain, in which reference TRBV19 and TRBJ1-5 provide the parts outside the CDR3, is DGGITQSPKYLFRKEGQNVTLSCEQNLNHDAMYWYRQDPGQGLRLIYYSQIVNDFQKGDIAEGYSVSREKKESFPLTVTSAQKNPTAFYLCASSIGGGGQPQHFGDGTRLSIL.

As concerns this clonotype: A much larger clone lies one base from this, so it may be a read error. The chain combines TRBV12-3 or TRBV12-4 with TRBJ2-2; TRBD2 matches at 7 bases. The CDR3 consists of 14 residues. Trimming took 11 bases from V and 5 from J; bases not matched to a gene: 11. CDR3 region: CAGKAGCDTGELFF. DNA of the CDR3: TGTGCCGGAAAAGCGGGATGTGATACCGGGGAGCTGTTTTTT.

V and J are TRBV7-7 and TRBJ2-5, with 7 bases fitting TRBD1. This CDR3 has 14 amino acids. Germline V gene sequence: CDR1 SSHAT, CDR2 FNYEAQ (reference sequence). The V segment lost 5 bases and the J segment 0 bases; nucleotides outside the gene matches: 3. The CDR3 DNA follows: TGTGCCAGCAGCCAGACAGGGAACCAAGAGACCCAGTACTTC. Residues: CASSQTGNQETQYF.

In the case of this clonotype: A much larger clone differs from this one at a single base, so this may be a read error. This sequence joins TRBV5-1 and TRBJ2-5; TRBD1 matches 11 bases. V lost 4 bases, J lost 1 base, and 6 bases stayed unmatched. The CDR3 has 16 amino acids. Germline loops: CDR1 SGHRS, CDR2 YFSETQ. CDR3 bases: TGCGCCAGCAGCCCAGGGACAGGGGGATGCCAAGAGACCCAGTACTTC. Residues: CASSPGTGGCQETQYF. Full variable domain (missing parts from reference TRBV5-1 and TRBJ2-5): KAGVTQTPRYLIKTRGQQVTLSCSPISGHRSVSWYQQTPGQGLQFLFEYFSETQRNKGNFPGRFSGRQFSNSRSEMNVSTLELGDSALYLCASSPGTGGCQETQYFGPGTRLLVL.

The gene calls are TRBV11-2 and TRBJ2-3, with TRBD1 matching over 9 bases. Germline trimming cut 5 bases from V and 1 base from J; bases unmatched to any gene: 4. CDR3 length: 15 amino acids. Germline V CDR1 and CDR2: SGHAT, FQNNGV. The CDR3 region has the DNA TGTGCCAGCAGCGGGACAGGGACCCGCACAGATACGCAGTATTTT. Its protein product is CASSGTGTRTDTQYF.

The CDR3 is CATSPFEGGYTF. CDR3 sequence (DNA): TGTGCCACCAGTCCTTTTGAAGGGGGCTACACCTTC. The rearrangement links TRBV24-1 to TRBJ1-2; D remains ambiguous. V was trimmed by 6 bases and J by 8 bases, leaving 12 bases between them. The CDR3 runs 12 residues. From germline, CDR1 is KGHDR and CDR2 SFDVKD.

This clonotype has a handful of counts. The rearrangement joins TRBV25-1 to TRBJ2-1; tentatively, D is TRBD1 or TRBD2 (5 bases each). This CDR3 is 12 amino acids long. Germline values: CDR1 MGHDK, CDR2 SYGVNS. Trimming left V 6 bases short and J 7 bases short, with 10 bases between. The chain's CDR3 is CASSRGENEQFF. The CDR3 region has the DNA TGTGCCAGCAGCCGAGGGGAGAATGAGCAGTTCTTC.

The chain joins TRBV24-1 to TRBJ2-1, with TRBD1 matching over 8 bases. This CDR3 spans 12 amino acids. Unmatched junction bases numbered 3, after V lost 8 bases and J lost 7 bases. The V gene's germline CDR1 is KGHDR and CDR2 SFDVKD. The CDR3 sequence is CATTDRGNEQFF. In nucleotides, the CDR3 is TGTGCCACCACTGACAGGGGTAATGAGCAGTTCTTC.

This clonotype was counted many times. The CDR3 sequence is CAISDGTVVGEQFF. The CDR3 coding sequence is TGTGCCATCAGTGATGGGACAGTTGTTGGTGAGCAGTTCTTC. The chain employs TRBV10-3 and TRBJ2-1; 7 bases fit TRBD1. J lost 9 bases, V lost 3 bases, and 8 bases had no gene match. CDR3 length equals 14 residues. The germline gives CDR1 ENHRY, CDR2 SYGVKD.

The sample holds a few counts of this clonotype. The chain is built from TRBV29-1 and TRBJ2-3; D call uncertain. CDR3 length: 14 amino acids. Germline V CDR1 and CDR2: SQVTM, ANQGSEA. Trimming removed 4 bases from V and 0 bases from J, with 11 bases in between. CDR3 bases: TGCAGCGTTGGCGCGGTCAGAAGCACAGATACGCAGTATTTT. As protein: CSVGAVRSTDTQYF.

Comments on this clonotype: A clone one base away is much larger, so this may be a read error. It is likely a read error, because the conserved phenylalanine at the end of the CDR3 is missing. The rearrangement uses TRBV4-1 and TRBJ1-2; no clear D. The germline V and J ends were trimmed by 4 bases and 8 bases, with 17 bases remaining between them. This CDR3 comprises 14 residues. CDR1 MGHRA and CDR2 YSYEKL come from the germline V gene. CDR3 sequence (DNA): TGCGCCAGCAGCCTTGTGCAGCCCCGAGGGGGCTACACCCTC. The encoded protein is CASSLVQPRGGYTL.

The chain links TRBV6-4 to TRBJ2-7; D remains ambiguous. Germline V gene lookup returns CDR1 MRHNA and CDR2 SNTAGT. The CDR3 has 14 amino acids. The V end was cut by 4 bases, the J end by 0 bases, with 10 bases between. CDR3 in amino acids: CASSGDEGSYEQYF. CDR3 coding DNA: TGTGCCAGCAGTGGGGATGAAGGCTCCTACGAGCAGTACTTC.

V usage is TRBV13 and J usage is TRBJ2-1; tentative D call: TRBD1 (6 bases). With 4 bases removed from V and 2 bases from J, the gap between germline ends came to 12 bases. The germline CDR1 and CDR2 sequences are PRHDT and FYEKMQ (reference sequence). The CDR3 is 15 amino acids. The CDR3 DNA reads TGTGCCAGCAGCTCAGGGGCCGGTCCCTACAATGAGCAGTTCTTC. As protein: CASSSGAGPYNEQFF.

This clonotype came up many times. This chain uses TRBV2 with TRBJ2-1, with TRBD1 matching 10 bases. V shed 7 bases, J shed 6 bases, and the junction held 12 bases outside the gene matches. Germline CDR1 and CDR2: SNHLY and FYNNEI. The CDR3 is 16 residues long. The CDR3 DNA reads TGTGCCAGCATGGCTGACAGGGGGCTTTTAGGCAATGAGCAGTTCTTC. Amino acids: CASMADRGLLGNEQFF.

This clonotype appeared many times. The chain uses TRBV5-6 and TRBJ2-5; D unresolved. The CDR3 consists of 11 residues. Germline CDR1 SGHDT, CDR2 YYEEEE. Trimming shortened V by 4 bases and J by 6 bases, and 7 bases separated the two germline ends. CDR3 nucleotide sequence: TGTGCCAGCAGCCAAAGAAAGACCCAGTACTTC. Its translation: CASSQRKTQYF.

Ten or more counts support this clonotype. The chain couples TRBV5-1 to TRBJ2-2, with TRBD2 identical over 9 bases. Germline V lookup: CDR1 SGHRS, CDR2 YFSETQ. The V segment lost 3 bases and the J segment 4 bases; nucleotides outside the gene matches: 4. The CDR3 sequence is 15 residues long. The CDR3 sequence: CASSSSGKVTGELFF. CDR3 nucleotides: TGCGCCAGCAGCTCTAGCGGGAAGGTCACCGGGGAGCTGTTTTTT.

As DNA, the CDR3 is TGTGCCAGCAGCGTCGGGAACTACGAGCAGTACTTC. Translated, it gives CASSVGNYEQYF. This chain uses TRBV7-2 with TRBJ2-7, with D perhaps TRBD2 (5 bases). The length of the CDR3 is 12 residues. Germline V gives CDR1 SGHTA, CDR2 FQGNSA. V was trimmed by 5 bases and J by 3 bases, leaving 8 bases between them. The full variable domain, completed using reference TRBV7-2 and TRBJ2-7, is GAGVSQSPSNKVTEKGKDVELRCDPISGHTALYWYRQSLGQGLEFLIYFQGNSAPDKSGLPSDRFSAERTGGSVSTLTIQRTQQEDSAVYLCASSVGNYEQYFGPGTRLTVT.

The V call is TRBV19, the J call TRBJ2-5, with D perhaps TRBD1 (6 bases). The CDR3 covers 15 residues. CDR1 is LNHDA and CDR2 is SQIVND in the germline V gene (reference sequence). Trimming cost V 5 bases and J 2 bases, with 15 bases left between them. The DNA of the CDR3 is TGTGCCAGTAGTCCCCGGGACATATGGCAAGAGACCCAGTACTTC. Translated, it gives CASSPRDIWQETQYF.

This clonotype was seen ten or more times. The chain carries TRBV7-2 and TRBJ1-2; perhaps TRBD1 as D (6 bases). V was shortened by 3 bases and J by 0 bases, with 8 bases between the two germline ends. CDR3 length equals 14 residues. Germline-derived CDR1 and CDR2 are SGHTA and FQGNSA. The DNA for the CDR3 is TGTGCCAGCAGCTTCCGGACAGCTAACTATGGCTACACCTTC. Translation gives CASSFRTANYGYTF.

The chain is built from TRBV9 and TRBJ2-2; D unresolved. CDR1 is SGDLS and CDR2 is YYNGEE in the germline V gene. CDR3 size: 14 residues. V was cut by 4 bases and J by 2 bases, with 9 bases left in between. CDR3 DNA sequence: TGTGCCAGCAGCTTCCGACGAAACACCGGGGAGCTGTTTTTT. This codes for CASSFRRNTGELFF. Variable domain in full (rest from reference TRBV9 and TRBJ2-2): DSGVTQTPKHLITATGQRVTLRCSPRSGDLSVYWYQQSLDQGLQFLIQYYNGEERAKGNILERFSAQQFPDLHSELNLSSLELGDSALYFCASSFRRNTGELFFGEGSRLTVL.

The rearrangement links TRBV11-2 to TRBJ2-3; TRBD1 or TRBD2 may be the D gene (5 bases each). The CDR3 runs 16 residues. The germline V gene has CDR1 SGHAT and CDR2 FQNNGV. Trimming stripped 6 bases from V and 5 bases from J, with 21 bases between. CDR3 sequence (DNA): TGTGCCAGCAGACGGACTGTGCGAGGGGCCGTAGATACGCAGTATTTT. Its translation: CASRRTVRGAVDTQYF.

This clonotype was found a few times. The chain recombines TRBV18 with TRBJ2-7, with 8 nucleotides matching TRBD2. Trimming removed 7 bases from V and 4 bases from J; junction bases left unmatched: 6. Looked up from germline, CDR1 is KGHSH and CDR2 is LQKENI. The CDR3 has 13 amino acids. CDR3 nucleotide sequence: TGTGCCAGCTTGCCGGGACTAGGATACGAGCAGTACTTC. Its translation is CASLPGLGYEQYF.

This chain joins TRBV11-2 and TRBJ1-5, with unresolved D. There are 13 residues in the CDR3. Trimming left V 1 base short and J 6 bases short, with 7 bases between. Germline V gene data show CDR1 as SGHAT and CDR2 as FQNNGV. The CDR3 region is CASSLGERQPQHF. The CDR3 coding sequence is TGTGCCAGCAGCTTAGGGGAGCGTCAGCCCCAGCATTTT.

The CDR3 loop reads CASSLEGTGRGTEAFF. Here the CDR3 DNA reads TGTGCCAGCAGCTTAGAGGGGACAGGGCGTGGCACTGAAGCTTTCTTT. This chain uses TRBV7-8 with TRBJ1-1; 9 nucleotides agree with TRBD1. The germline gives CDR1 SGHVS, CDR2 FQNEAQ. V was clipped by 1 base and J by 4 bases; unmatched bases: 7. The CDR3 consists of 16 residues. Variable domain in full (rest from reference TRBV7-8 and TRBJ1-1): GAGVSQSPRYKVAKRGQDVALRCDPISGHVSLFWYQQALGQGPEFLTYFQNEAQLDKSGLPSDRFFAERPEGSVSTLKIQRTQQEDSAVYLCASSLEGTGRGTEAFFGQGTRLTVV.